The 5 T cell receptor beta chains in this list originate from one sample, sequenced in a study of T cell responses to AZD1222 COVID-19 vaccine. Method: immunoSEQ multiplex PCR; TCRdb's copy keeps in-frame clones and lacks some. Seen here are 73,000 or so clones, 75% to 85% observed once, and the top ten hold under 7%. The sample here was peripheral blood, taken on day 0 of AZD1222 vaccination. These receptor sequences come from an adult in good health.

This chain links TRBV28 with TRBJ1-2, with 8 bases lining up with TRBD1. There are 15 residues in the CDR3. V was clipped by 7 bases and J by 4 bases; unmatched bases: 11. Looked up from germline, CDR1 is MDHEN and CDR2 is SYDVKM. As DNA, the CDR3 is TGTGCCAGCACCTACAGGGGGGTTTCCTCCTATGGCTACACCTTC. Amino acids: CASTYRGVSSYGYTF.

V is TRBV28 and J is TRBJ1-2; perhaps TRBD1 as D (5 bases). The CDR3 is 11 amino acids. V dropped 3 bases and J dropped 7 bases, with 6 bases sitting between them. In germline, CDR1 is MDHEN, CDR2 SYDVKM. CDR3 loop: CASSLRGGYTF. DNA for the CDR3: TGTGCCAGCAGTTTGAGGGGTGGCTACACCTTC.

The chain employs TRBV11-2 and TRBJ1-2, with D perhaps matching TRBD1 (5 bases). CDR1 and CDR2 (germline): SGHAT, FQNNGV. The CDR3 contains 14 residues. V was cut by 6 bases and J by 3 bases, with 14 bases left in between. The CDR3 DNA is TGTGCCAGCAGTTGGGCAGGGTTGGACTATGGCTACACCTTC. It yields the protein CASSWAGLDYGYTF.

The V and J genes are TRBV20-1 and TRBJ2-4; D is undetermined. Germline V lookup: CDR1 DFQATT, CDR2 SNEGSKA (reference sequence). The CDR3 is 11 amino acids. V shed 7 bases and J shed 5 bases, with 9 bases lying between them. The CDR3 protein is CSVYSQNIQYF. In DNA form, the CDR3 reads TGCAGTGTATATTCCCAAAACATTCAGTACTTC.

V usage is TRBV19 and J usage is TRBJ2-7, with 7 bases fitting TRBD1. The germline gives CDR1 LNHDA, CDR2 SQIVND (reference sequence). The J segment lost 7 bases and the V segment lost 3 bases, leaving 9 bases of the junction unmatched. This CDR3 is 14 amino acids long. As DNA, the CDR3 is TGTGCCAGTAGTATCGCCAGGGGGAGCGGAGAGCAGTACTTC. This sequence encodes CASSIARGSGEQYF.